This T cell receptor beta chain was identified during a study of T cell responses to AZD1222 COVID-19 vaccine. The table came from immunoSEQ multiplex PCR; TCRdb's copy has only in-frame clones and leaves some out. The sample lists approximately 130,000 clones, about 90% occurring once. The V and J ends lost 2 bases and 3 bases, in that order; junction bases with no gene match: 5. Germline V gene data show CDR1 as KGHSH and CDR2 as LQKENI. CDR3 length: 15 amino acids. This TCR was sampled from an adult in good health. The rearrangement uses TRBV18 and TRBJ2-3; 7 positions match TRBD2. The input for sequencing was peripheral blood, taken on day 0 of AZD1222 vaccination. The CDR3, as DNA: TGTGCCAGCTCACCAAGGGCGGGAGTGACAGATACGCAGTATTTT. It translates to CASSPRAGVTDTQYF. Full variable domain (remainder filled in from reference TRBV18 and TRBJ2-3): NAGVMQNPRHLVRRRGQEARLRCSPMKGHSHVYWYRQLPEEGLKFMVYLQKENIIDESGMPKERFSAEFPKEGPSILRIQQVVRGDSAAYFCASSPRAGVTDTQYFGPGTRLTVL.